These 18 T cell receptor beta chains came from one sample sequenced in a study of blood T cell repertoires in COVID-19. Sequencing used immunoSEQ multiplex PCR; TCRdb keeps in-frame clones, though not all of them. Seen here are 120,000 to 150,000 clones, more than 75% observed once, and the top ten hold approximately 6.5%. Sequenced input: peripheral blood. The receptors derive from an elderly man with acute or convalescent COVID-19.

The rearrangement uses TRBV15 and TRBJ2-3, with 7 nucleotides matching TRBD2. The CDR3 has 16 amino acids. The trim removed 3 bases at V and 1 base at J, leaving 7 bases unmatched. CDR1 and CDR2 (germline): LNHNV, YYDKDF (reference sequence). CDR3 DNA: TGTGCCACCAGCAGGAGCCCTAGCGGAGGCACAGATACGCAGTATTTT. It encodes CATSRSPSGGTDTQYF.

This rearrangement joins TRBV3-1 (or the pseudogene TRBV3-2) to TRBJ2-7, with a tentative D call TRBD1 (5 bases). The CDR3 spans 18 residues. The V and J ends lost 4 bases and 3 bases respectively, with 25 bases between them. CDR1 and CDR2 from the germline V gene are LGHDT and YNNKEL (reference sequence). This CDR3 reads CASSPGLGSGRLNYEQYF. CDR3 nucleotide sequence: TGTGCCAGCAGCCCCGGGCTCGGTTCAGGGCGTCTGAACTACGAGCAGTACTTC.

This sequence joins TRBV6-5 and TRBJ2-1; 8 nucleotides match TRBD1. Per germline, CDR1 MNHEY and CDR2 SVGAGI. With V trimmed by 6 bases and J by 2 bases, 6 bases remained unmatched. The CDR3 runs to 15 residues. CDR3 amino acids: CASRADRVTYNEQFF. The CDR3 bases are TGTGCCAGCAGAGCGGACAGGGTAACCTACAATGAGCAGTTCTTC.

The CDR3 coding sequence is TGTGCCAGCAGGCAGGACAGGGGCTATAATTCACCCCTCCACTTT. It translates to CASRQDRGYNSPLHF. This chain joins TRBV25-1 and TRBJ1-6; 9 nucleotides line up with TRBD1. Germline assignment: CDR1 MGHDK and CDR2 SYGVNS. The CDR3 runs 15 residues. J lost 3 bases, V lost 6 bases, and 3 bases had no gene match.

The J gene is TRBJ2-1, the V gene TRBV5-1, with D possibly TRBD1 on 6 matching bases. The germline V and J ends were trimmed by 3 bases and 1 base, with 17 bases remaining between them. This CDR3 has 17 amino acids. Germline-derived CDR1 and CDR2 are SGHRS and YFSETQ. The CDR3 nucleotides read TGCGCCAGCAGCTCGGACCGTATAGGGGGATCCTACAATGAGCAGTTCTTC. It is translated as CASSSDRIGGSYNEQFF. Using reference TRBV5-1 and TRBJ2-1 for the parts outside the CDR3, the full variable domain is KAGVTQTPRYLIKTRGQQVTLSCSPISGHRSVSWYQQTPGQGLQFLFEYFSETQRNKGNFPGRFSGRQFSNSRSEMNVSTLELGDSALYLCASSSDRIGGSYNEQFFGPGTRLTVL.

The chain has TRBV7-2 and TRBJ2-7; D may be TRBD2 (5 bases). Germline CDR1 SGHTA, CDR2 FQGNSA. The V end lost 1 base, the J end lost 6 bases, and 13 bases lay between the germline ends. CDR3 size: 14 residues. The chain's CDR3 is CASSLDSVRGEQYF. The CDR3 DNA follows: TGTGCCAGCAGCTTAGATAGCGTGCGTGGCGAGCAGTACTTC. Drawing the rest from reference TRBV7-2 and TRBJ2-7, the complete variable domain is GAGVSQSPSNKVTEKGKDVELRCDPISGHTALYWYRQSLGQGLEFLIYFQGNSAPDKSGLPSDRFSAERTGGSVSTLTIQRTQQEDSAVYLCASSLDSVRGEQYFGPGTRLTVT.

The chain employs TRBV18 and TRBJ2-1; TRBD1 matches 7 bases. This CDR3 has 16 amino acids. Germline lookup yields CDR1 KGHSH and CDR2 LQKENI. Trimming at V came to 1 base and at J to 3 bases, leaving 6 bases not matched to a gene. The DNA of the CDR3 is TGTGCCAGCTCACCACGACAGGGTGTGTTCTACAATGAGCAGTTCTTC. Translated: CASSPRQGVFYNEQFF.

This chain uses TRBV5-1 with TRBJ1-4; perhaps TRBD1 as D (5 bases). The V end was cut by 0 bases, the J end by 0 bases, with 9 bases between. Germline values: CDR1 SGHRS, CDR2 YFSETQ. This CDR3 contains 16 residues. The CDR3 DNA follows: TGCGCCAGCAGCTTGGGGGGCGGTGCAACTAATGAAAAACTGTTTTTT. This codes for CASSLGGGATNEKLFF.

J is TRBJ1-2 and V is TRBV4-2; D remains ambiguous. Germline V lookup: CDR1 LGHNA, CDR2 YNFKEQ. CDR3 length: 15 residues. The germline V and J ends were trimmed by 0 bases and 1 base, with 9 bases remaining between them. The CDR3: CASSQEAGSNYGYTF. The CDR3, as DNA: TGTGCCAGCAGCCAAGAGGCGGGCAGTAACTATGGCTACACCTTC.

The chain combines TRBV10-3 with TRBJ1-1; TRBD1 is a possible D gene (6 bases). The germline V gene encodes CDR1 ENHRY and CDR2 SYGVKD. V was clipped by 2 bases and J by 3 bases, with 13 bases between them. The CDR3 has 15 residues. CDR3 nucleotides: TGTGCCATCAGTGAGGGACTAGGGGGAGACACTGAAGCTTTCTTT. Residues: CAISEGLGGDTEAFF.

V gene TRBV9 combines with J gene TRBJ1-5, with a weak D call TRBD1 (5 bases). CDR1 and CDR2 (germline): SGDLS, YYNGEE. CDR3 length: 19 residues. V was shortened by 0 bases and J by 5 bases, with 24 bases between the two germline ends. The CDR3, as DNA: TGTGCCAGCAGCGTAGACGGCGGGGGAGGTGACGGCGGCGATCAGCCCCAGCATTTT. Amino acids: CASSVDGGGGDGGDQPQHF.

CDR3: CASSLILGLPDVNEQFF. CDR3 in DNA: TGTGCCAGCAGCTTAATCCTAGGACTCCCTGATGTGAATGAGCAGTTCTTC. The chain carries TRBV7-8 and TRBJ2-1; the D gene is possibly TRBD2 (5 bases). Trimming took 2 bases from V and 7 from J, leaving 21 bases between them. The V gene's germline CDR1 is SGHVS and CDR2 FQNEAQ. This CDR3 region has 17 residues. The full variable domain, its missing parts supplied by reference TRBV7-8 and TRBJ2-1, is GAGVSQSPRYKVAKRGQDVALRCDPISGHVSLFWYQQALGQGPEFLTYFQNEAQLDKSGLPSDRFFAERPEGSVSTLKIQRTQQEDSAVYLCASSLILGLPDVNEQFFGPGTRLTVL.

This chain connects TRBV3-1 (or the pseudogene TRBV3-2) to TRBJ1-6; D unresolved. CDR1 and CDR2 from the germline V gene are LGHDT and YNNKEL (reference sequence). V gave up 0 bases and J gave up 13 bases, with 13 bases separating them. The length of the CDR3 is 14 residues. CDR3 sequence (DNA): TGTGCCAGCAGCCAAGAGGGGTTGGGAGGGCCCCTCCACTTT. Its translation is CASSQEGLGGPLHF.

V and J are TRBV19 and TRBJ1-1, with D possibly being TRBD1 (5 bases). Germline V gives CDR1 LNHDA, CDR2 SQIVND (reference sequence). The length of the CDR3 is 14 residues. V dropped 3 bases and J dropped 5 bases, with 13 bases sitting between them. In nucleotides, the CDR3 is TGTGCCAGTAGTATGGTCAGGGTGGGAACTGAAGCTTTCTTT. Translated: CASSMVRVGTEAFF.

The CDR3 sequence is CASSVGLSSGELFF. The CDR3 nucleotides read TGTGCCAGCAGCGTAGGGCTTAGCTCCGGGGAGCTGTTTTTT. The chain carries TRBV9 and TRBJ2-2; no definite D call. The CDR3 spans 14 residues. Trimming removed 0 bases from V and 6 bases from J, with 9 bases in between. Germline CDR1 and CDR2: SGDLS and YYNGEE.

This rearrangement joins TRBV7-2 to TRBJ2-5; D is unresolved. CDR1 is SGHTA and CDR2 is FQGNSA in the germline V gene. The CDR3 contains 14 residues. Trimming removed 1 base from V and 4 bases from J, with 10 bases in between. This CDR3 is CASSLEILIETQYF. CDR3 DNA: TGTGCCAGCAGCTTAGAAATCCTAATAGAGACCCAGTACTTC.

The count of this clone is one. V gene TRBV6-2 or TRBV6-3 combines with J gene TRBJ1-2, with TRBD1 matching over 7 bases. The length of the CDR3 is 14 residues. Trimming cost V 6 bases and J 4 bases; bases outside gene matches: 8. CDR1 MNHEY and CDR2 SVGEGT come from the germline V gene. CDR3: CASSPERDSYGYTF. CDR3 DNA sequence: TGTGCCAGCAGCCCGGAGAGGGACAGCTATGGCTACACCTTC.

CDR3 sequence reads: CASSRGWEETQYF. As DNA, the CDR3 is TGTGCCAGCAGCCGGGGCTGGGAAGAGACCCAGTACTTC. The chain recombines TRBV14 with TRBJ2-5, with a tentative D call TRBD1 (5 bases). This CDR3 region has 13 residues. V dropped 4 bases and J dropped 3 bases, with 9 bases sitting between them. Germline CDR1 reads SGHDN; CDR2 reads FVKESK. The full variable domain, with the rest looked up from reference TRBV14 and TRBJ2-5, is EAGVTQFPSHSVIEKGQTVTLRCDPISGHDNLYWYRRVMGKEIKFLLHFVKESKQDESGMPNNRFLAERTGGTYSTLKVQPAELEDSGVYFCASSRGWEETQYFGPGTRLLVL.